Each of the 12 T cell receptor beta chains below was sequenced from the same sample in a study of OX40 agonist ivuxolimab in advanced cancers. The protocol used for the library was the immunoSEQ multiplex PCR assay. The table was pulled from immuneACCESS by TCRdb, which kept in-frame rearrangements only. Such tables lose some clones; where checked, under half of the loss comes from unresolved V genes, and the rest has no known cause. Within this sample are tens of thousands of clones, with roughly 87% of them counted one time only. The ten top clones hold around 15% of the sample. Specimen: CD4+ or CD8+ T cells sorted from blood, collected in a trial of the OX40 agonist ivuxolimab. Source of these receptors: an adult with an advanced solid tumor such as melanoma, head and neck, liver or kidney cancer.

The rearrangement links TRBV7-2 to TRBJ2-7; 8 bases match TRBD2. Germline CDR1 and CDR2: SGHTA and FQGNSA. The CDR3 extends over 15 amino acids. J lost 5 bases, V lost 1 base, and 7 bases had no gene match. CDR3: CASSLDGRASDEQYF. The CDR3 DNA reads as TGTGCCAGCAGCTTAGACGGGAGGGCCAGCGACGAGCAGTACTTC.

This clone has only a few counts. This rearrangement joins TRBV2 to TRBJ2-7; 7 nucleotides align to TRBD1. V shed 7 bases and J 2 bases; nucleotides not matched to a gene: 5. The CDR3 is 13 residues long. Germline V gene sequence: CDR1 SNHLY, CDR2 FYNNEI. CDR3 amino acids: CASITGQTYEQYF. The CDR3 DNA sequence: TGTGCCAGCATTACGGGACAGACCTACGAGCAGTACTTC. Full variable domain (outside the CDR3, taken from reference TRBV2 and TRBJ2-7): EPEVTQTPSHQVTQMGQEVILRCVPISNHLYFYWYRQILGQKVEFLVSFYNNEISEKSEIFDDQFSVERPDGSNFTLKIRSTKLEDSAMYFCASITGQTYEQYFGPGTRLTVT.

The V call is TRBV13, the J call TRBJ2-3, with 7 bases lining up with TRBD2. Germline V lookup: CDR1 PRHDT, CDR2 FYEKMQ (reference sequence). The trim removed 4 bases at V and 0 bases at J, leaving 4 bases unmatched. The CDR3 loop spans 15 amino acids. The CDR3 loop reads CASSSRGGSTDTQYF. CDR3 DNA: TGTGCCAGCAGCTCCCGGGGAGGGAGCACAGATACGCAGTATTTT.

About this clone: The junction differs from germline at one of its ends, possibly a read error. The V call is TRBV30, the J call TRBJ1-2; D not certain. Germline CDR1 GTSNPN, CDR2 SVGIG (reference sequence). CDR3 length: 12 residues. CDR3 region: CARSDTKSGYTF. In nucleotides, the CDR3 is TGTGCCCGGAGCGACACTAAAAGTGGCTACACCTTC.

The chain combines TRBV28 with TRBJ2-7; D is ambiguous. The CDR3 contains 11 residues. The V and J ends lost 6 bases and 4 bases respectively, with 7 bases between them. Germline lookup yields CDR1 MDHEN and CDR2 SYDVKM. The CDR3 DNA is TGTGCCAGCAGGGACGGGTACGAGCAGTACTTC. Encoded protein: CASRDGYEQYF.

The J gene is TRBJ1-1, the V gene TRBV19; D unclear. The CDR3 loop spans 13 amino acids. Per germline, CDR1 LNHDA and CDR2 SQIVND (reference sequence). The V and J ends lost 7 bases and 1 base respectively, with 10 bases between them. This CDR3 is CASNSWANTEAFF. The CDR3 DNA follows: TGTGCCAGTAACTCCTGGGCGAACACTGAAGCTTTCTTT.

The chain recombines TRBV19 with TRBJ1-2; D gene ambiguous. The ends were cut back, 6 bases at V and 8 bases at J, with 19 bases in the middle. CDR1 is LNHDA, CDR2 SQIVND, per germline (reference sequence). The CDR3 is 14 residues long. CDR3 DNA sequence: TGTGCCAGTAGCCCTTCGGAAGGATTAGAGGGCTACACCTTC. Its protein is CASSPSEGLEGYTF.

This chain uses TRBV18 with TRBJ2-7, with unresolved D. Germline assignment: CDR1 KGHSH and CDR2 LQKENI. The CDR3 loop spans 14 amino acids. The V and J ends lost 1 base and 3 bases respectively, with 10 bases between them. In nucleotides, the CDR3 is TGTGCCAGCTCACCACGAGTCGAGAACTACGAGCAGTACTTC. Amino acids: CASSPRVENYEQYF.

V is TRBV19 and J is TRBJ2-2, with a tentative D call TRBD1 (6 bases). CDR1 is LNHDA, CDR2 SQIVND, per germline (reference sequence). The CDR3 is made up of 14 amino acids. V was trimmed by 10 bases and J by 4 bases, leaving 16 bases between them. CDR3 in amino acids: CATRTATSTGELFF. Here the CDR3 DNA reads TGTGCCACAAGGACAGCAACCTCCACCGGGGAGCTGTTTTTT.

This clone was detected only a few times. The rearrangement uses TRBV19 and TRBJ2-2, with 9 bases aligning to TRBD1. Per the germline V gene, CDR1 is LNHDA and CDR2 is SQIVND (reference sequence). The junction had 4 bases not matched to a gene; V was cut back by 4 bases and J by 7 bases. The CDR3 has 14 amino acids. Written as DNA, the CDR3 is TGTGCCAGTAGTACACAGGGGGCGGTCGGGGAGCTGTTTTTT. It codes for CASSTQGAVGELFF. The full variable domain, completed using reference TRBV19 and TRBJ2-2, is DGGITQSPKYLFRKEGQNVTLSCEQNLNHDAMYWYRQDPGQGLRLIYYSQIVNDFQKGDIAEGYSVSREKKESFPLTVTSAQKNPTAFYLCASSTQGAVGELFFGEGSRLTVL.

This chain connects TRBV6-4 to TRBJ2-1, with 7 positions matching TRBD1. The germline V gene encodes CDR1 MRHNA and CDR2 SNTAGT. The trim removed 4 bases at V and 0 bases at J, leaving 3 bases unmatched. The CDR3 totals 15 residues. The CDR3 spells CASSATGSSYNEQFF. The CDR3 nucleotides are TGTGCCAGCAGTGCGACAGGGAGCTCCTACAATGAGCAGTTCTTC.

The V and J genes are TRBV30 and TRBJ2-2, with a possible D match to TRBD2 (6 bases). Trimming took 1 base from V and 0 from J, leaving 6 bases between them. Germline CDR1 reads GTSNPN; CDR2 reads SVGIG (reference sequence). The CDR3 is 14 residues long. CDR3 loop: CAWSGGANTGELFF. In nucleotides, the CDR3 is TGTGCCTGGAGTGGGGGGGCGAACACCGGGGAGCTGTTTTTT.